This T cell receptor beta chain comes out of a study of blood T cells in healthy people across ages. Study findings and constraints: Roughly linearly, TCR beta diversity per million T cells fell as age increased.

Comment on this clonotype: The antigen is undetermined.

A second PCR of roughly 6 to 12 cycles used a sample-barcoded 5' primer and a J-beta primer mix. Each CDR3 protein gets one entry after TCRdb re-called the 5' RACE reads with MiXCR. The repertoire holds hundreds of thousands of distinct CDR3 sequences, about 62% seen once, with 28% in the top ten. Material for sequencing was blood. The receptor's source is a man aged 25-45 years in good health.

CDR3 sequence reads: CASSQAGGKEETQYF. The CDR3 nucleotides are TGTGCCAGCAGCCAAGCGGGGGGGAAGGAGGAGACCCAGTACTTC. The rearrangement uses TRBV7-2 and TRBJ2-5; the match to TRBD2 covers 10 bases. Trimming removed 5 bases from V and 5 bases from J; junction bases left unmatched: 8. Germline assignment: CDR1 SGHTA and CDR2 FQGNSA. The CDR3 is 15 residues long. Together with reference TRBV7-2 and TRBJ2-5, the CDR3 gives the full variable domain: GAGVSQSPSNKVTEKGKDVELRCDPISGHTALYWYRQSLGQGLEFLIYFQGNSAPDKSGLPSDRFSAERTGGSVSTLTIQRTQQEDSAVYLCASSQAGGKEETQYFGPGTRLLVL.